This entry concerns a single TCR beta chain. The same CDR3 can be traced to other DNA sequences in this sample. Trimming cost V 1 base and J 1 base; bases outside gene matches: 0. CDR1 and CDR2 from the germline V gene are SGHAT and FQNNGV. The CDR3 is 14 residues long. Sequencing was performed with immunoSEQ multiplex PCR; in TCRdb, only in-frame clones are kept and a portion is missing. Of some 14,000 clones in the sample, 90% were seen once. These data originate in a study of blood T cell repertoires in COVID-19. Study as a whole: The cDNA or gDNA used as material had been derived from T cells, B-cell-depleted T cells, or PBMCs.

The genes are TRBV11-2 and TRBJ1-1; the match to TRBD1 covers 7 bases. Sequenced: peripheral blood. The TCR comes from a human donor with active COVID-19. The donor label of this sample is uncertain. The CDR3 spells CASSLGQGNTEAFF. The CDR3 DNA sequence: TGTGCCAGCAGCTTAGGACAGGGGAACACTGAAGCTTTCTTT.